The 29 T cell receptor beta chains in this list originate from one sample, sequenced in a study of T cells after yellow fever vaccination. TCRdb ran MiXCR on the 5' RACE reads and lists one entry per CDR3 protein. In the table there are roughly 400,000 distinct CDR3 sequences, roughly a sixth of which are singletons. Material: PBMCs, obtained before the yellow fever booster vaccination. The receptors shown here come from a man younger than 35 who received the YFV17D yellow fever vaccine.

This chain connects TRBV5-1 to TRBJ1-2; 10 bases match TRBD1. CDR1 and CDR2 (germline): SGHRS, YFSETQ. J was trimmed by 0 bases and V by 8 bases; bases with no gene match: 13. The CDR3 spans 17 residues. The CDR3 here is CASRGATGGHTNYGYTF. CDR3 sequence (DNA): TGCGCCAGTAGAGGGGCGACAGGGGGCCATACTAACTATGGCTACACCTTC.

This chain joins TRBV20-1 and TRBJ2-3; perhaps TRBD2 as D (5 bases). Germline CDR1 is DFQATT and CDR2 is SNEGSKA (reference sequence). The V gene lost 6 bases and the J gene lost 5 bases, with 12 bases spanning the gap. This CDR3 has 12 amino acids. CDR3 bases: TGCAGTGCCGTATGGAGCGGAGATACGCAGTATTTT. Encoded protein: CSAVWSGDTQYF.

This clonotype was detected a few times. The V gene is TRBV20-1, the J gene TRBJ2-3; 9 bases fit TRBD2. After removal of 3 bases from V and 4 bases from J, the junction contained 5 bases not matched to a gene. The CDR3 is 14 amino acids. Germline CDR1 DFQATT, CDR2 SNEGSKA (reference sequence). The CDR3 DNA reads TGCAGTGCTAGGTCGAGCGGGGGGCCAGATACGCAGTATTTT. It translates to CSARSSGGPDTQYF.

This chain links TRBV12-3 or TRBV12-4 with TRBJ2-3; D may be TRBD2 (5 bases). The CDR3 covers 13 residues. The V end was cut by 6 bases, the J end by 6 bases, with 13 bases between. CDR3 region: CASSWIERDTQYF. The CDR3 bases are TGTGCCAGCAGCTGGATTGAGCGGGATACGCAGTATTTT.

This clonotype was counted between two and nine times. The gene calls are TRBV5-5 and TRBJ2-5; 10 bases match TRBD1. In germline, CDR1 is SGHKS, CDR2 YYEKEE (reference sequence). The CDR3 consists of 14 residues. With 3 bases clipped from V and 4 bases from J, the junction kept 3 bases outside the gene matches. Here the CDR3 DNA reads TGTGCCAGCAGCTCGGGACAGGGGAGAGAGACCCAGTACTTC. Protein: CASSSGQGRETQYF.

This chain connects TRBV30 to TRBJ2-3, with TRBD2 as a possible D gene (7 bases). Germline-derived CDR1 and CDR2 are GTSNPN and SVGIG (reference sequence). The CDR3 sequence is 13 residues long. Deletions cut 5 bases from V and 7 bases from J, with 16 bases between. In DNA form, the CDR3 reads TGTGCCTGGGGCTGGGGGGGGCGAAATACGCAGTATTTT. Translating it yields CAWGWGGRNTQYF.

The CDR3 DNA sequence: TGCGCCAGCAGCCAAGACAGCGGGGAACTCACAGATACGCAGTATTTT. The encoded protein is CASSQDSGELTDTQYF. This chain uses TRBV4-3 with TRBJ2-3; 7 bases are a match to TRBD2. V trimming: 0 bases; J trimming: 2 bases; junction bases outside the gene matches: 5. There are 16 residues in the CDR3. Germline CDR1 reads LGHNA; CDR2 reads YSLEER.

This clonotype has a handful of counts. This chain joins TRBV6-5 and TRBJ1-2; TRBD1 aligns across 10 bases. With V trimmed by 4 bases and J by 12 bases, 14 bases remained unmatched. CDR3 length: 15 residues. CDR1 and CDR2 from the germline V gene are MNHEY and SVGAGI. The CDR3 DNA is TGTGCCAGCAGTTCGGTCCCGACAGGGGGCTTAGTTGACACCTTC. Translation: CASSSVPTGGLVDTF.

The chain joins TRBV6-1 to TRBJ2-2; weak D call: TRBD1 (5 bases). The ends were cut back, 8 bases at V and 4 bases at J, with 14 bases in the middle. The CDR3 is made up of 14 amino acids. The germline V gene encodes CDR1 MNHNS and CDR2 SASEGT. The CDR3, as DNA: TGTGCCAGCCTCCGCAGGGATGCCACCGGGGAGCTGTTTTTT. As protein: CASLRRDATGELFF.

This clonotype came up a few times. This chain joins TRBV13 and TRBJ2-1; a possible D gene is TRBD1 (6 bases). CDR3 size: 15 residues. The V gene lost 5 bases and the J gene lost 8 bases, with 19 bases spanning the gap. Germline V lookup: CDR1 PRHDT, CDR2 FYEKMQ (reference sequence). The CDR3 reads CASSRNPTGNYEQFF. CDR3 in DNA: TGTGCCAGCAGCCGAAACCCTACAGGGAATTATGAGCAGTTCTTC.

This clonotype occurred a few times. This sequence joins TRBV20-1 and TRBJ1-3, with TRBD1 matching 7 bases. Germline CDR1 and CDR2: DFQATT and SNEGSKA (reference sequence). Unmatched junction bases numbered 6, after V lost 6 bases and J lost 4 bases. The CDR3 extends over 13 amino acids. The CDR3 reads CSAETGRGNTIYF. Here the CDR3 DNA reads TGCAGTGCCGAGACAGGGAGAGGAAACACCATATATTTT.

This clonotype appeared a few times. This chain connects TRBV29-1 to TRBJ2-3; no clear D. Trimming removed 1 base from V and 2 bases from J, with 13 bases in between. Germline V gene sequence: CDR1 SQVTM, CDR2 ANQGSEA. This CDR3 has 15 amino acids. The CDR3 DNA reads as TGCAGCGTTGAAGGTTTAGAAAGGGTCACAGATACGCAGTATTTT. This translates into CSVEGLERVTDTQYF.

The chain combines TRBV10-1 with TRBJ2-1; TRBD2 matches at 8 bases. The germline CDR1 and CDR2 sequences are WNHNN and SYGVQD (reference sequence). With V trimmed by 2 bases and J by 6 bases, 6 bases remained unmatched. The CDR3 has 15 residues. CDR3 in amino acids: CASSEAGGHFNEQFF. Here the CDR3 DNA reads TGCGCCAGCAGTGAGGCGGGGGGCCACTTCAATGAGCAGTTCTTC.

The chain combines TRBV7-2 with TRBJ2-7; 10 positions match TRBD2. CDR3 length: 15 amino acids. CDR1 and CDR2 from the germline V gene are SGHTA and FQGNSA. The trim removed 3 bases at V and 4 bases at J, leaving 6 bases unmatched. The DNA for the CDR3 is TGTGCCAGCAGCTTCAGCGGGGGGGCATGGTACGAGCAGTACTTC. Translated: CASSFSGGAWYEQYF.

CDR3 sequence (DNA): TGTGCCAGCAAGCTATTTGAGGGGGCTAGCTCCTATAATTCACCCCTCCACTTT. Protein sequence: CASKLFEGASSYNSPLHF. The V gene is TRBV6-6, the J gene TRBJ1-6; 7 bases line up with TRBD1. This CDR3 contains 18 residues. Trimming at V came to 7 bases and at J to 0 bases, leaving 12 bases not matched to a gene. Germline V gene data show CDR1 as MNHNY and CDR2 as SVGAGI (reference sequence).

The genes are TRBV12-3 or TRBV12-4 and TRBJ2-1, with a weak D call TRBD1 (5 bases). This CDR3 comprises 15 residues. The V end was cut by 5 bases, the J end by 4 bases, with 15 bases between. The CDR3 sequence is CASSPSLGQYNEQFF. In DNA, the CDR3 is TGTGCCAGCAGTCCCTCTCTGGGGCAATACAATGAGCAGTTCTTC.

The DNA for the CDR3 is TGTGCCAGCAGCTTACATCCGCTTAGCAATCAGCCCCAGCATTTT. This encodes CASSLHPLSNQPQHF. The V and J genes are TRBV7-2 and TRBJ1-5; no firm D call. Germline loops: CDR1 SGHTA, CDR2 FQGNSA. There are 15 residues in the CDR3. Trimming shortened V by 2 bases and J by 0 bases, and 8 bases separated the two germline ends.

The rearrangement uses TRBV6-6 and TRBJ1-1; D not resolved. Between the trimmed V and J ends, which lost 8 bases and 8 bases, there was a span of 18 bases. Germline loops: CDR1 MNHNY, CDR2 SVGAGI (reference sequence). The CDR3 runs to 13 residues. CDR3 DNA: TGTGCCAGCTATAGGATAAGTGGGCCCGAAGCTTTCTTT. Translated: CASYRISGPEAFF.

The V call is TRBV4-3, the J call TRBJ1-4; D ambiguous. Germline-derived CDR1 and CDR2 are LGHNA and YSLEER. V lost 5 bases and J lost 6, with 13 bases in between. This CDR3 comprises 14 residues. The CDR3 nucleotides are TGCGCCAGCAGCGCCCGGGAAGATTATGAAAAACTGTTTTTT. Amino acids: CASSAREDYEKLFF.

This clonotype was seen a few times. V is TRBV15 and J is TRBJ1-4; 8 nucleotides agree with TRBD1. V dropped 0 bases and J dropped 6; count of bases not matched to a gene: 12. Germline V CDR1 and CDR2: LNHNV, YYDKDF (reference sequence). The CDR3 is 18 amino acids. CDR3 in amino acids: CATSRDYLEDREHEKLFF. Here the CDR3 DNA reads TGTGCCACCAGCAGAGACTATCTAGAGGACAGGGAGCATGAAAAACTGTTTTTT.

The chain carries TRBV7-6 and TRBJ2-3; 12 bases agree with TRBD2. The J segment lost 1 base and the V segment lost 3 bases, leaving 11 bases of the junction unmatched. The germline V gene has CDR1 SGHVS and CDR2 FNYEAQ. CDR3 size: 19 residues. CDR3 protein: CASSFFQDRTSGGTDTQYF. Written as DNA, the CDR3 is TGTGCCAGCAGCTTCTTTCAGGATAGGACTAGCGGGGGCACAGATACGCAGTATTTT.

V and J are TRBV6-2 or TRBV6-3 and TRBJ1-1, with a possible D match to TRBD1 (6 bases). Germline CDR1 is MNHEY and CDR2 is SVGEGT. Trimming shortened V by 6 bases and J by 4 bases, and 12 bases separated the two germline ends. The CDR3 loop spans 13 amino acids. The CDR3 spells CASRFRGSTEAFF. The CDR3 DNA reads TGTGCCAGCAGATTCAGGGGTTCCACTGAAGCTTTCTTT.

This clonotype was seen a handful of times. This sequence joins TRBV7-2 and TRBJ2-3; D possibly corresponds to TRBD1 (6 bases). The CDR3 has 14 amino acids. Trimming cost V 6 bases and J 2 bases, with 12 bases left between them. Per germline, CDR1 SGHTA and CDR2 FQGNSA. CDR3 loop: CASRPTGYTDTQYF. The CDR3 region has the DNA TGTGCCAGCAGACCAACAGGGTACACAGATACGCAGTATTTT.

The chain couples TRBV6-2 or TRBV6-3 to TRBJ2-6, with D possibly matching TRBD1 (6 bases). V lost 2 bases, J lost 4 bases, and 18 bases lay in between. The CDR3 runs to 18 residues. Germline V gene data show CDR1 as MNHEY and CDR2 as SVGEGT. The CDR3 loop reads CASSYTSQGWSGANVLTF. DNA for the CDR3: TGTGCCAGCAGTTACACTTCACAGGGTTGGAGCGGGGCCAACGTCCTGACTTTC.

This sequence joins TRBV6-1 and TRBJ1-1; 7 bases are a match to TRBD1. Germline CDR1 reads MNHNS; CDR2 reads SASEGT. The J segment lost 3 bases and the V segment lost 8 bases, leaving 6 bases of the junction unmatched. The CDR3 consists of 13 residues. The CDR3, as DNA: TGTGCCAGCCTGACAGGGTATGACACTGAAGCTTTCTTT. Its protein product is CASLTGYDTEAFF.

This clonotype has more than one count but fewer than ten. The chain carries TRBV7-3 and TRBJ2-3; the D gene is possibly TRBD2 (6 bases). Trimming removed 5 bases at V and 11 bases at J, with 20 bases between. This CDR3 is 14 amino acids long. Germline assignment: CDR1 SGHTA and CDR2 FQGTGA. CDR3 loop: CASSTQSGPEGQYF. In DNA form, the CDR3 reads TGTGCCAGCAGCACACAAAGCGGTCCGGAGGGGCAGTATTTT.

The gene calls are TRBV5-1 and TRBJ2-3, with D uncertain. CDR1 and CDR2 from the germline V gene are SGHRS and YFSETQ. Trimming removed 2 bases from V and 2 bases from J, with 3 bases in between. This CDR3 spans 12 amino acids. CDR3: CASSFDTDTQYF. The CDR3 region has the DNA TGCGCCAGCAGCTTCGACACAGATACGCAGTATTTT.

The chain is built from TRBV7-2 and TRBJ2-2; tentatively, D is TRBD1 (7 bases). CDR1 and CDR2 (germline): SGHTA, FQGNSA. There are 15 residues in the CDR3. V was pared by 2 bases and J by 4 bases, with 11 bases between. The CDR3 sequence is CASSLSQGGTGELFF. The DNA for the CDR3 is TGTGCCAGCAGCTTATCGCAGGGGGGCACCGGGGAGCTGTTTTTT.

This clonotype was observed a few times. The chain combines TRBV7-9 with TRBJ2-7; unclear D gene. The germline V gene has CDR1 SEHNR and CDR2 FQNEAQ (reference sequence). The CDR3 runs to 11 residues. The V and J ends lost 5 bases and 6 bases respectively, with 8 bases between them. The CDR3 protein is CASSPGIEQYF. The CDR3 DNA is TGTGCCAGCAGCCCTGGGATCGAGCAGTACTTC.